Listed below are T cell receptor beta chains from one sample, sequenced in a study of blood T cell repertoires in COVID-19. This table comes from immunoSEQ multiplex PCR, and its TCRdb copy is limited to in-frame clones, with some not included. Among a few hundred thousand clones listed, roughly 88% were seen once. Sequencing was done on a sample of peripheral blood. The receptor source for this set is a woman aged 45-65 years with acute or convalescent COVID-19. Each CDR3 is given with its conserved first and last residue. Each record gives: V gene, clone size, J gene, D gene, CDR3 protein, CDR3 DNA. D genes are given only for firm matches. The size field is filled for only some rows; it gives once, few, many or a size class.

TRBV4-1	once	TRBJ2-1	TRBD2	CASSQMERPGLAGGANNEQFF	TGCGCCAGCAGCCAGATGGAACGACCGGGACTAGCGGGAGGAGCAAACAATGAGCAGTTCTTC
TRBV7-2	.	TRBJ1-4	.	CASSPDLGDEKLFF	TGTGCCAGCAGCCCGGACCTAGGGGATGAAAAACTGTTTTTT
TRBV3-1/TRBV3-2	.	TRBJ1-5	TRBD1	CASSRRGLDQPQHF	TGTGCCAGCAGTCGAAGGGGGCTTGATCAGCCCCAGCATTTT
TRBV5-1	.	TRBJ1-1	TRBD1	CASSLGTGRADTEAFF	TGCGCCAGCAGCCTCGGGACAGGTAGGGCGGACACTGAAGCTTTCTTT
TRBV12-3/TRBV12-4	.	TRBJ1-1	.	CASSLSGRVGAFF	TGTGCCAGCAGTTTAAGTGGCAGGGTGGGTGCTTTCTTT
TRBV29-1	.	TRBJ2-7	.	CSVGPTEYEQYF	TGCAGCGTTGGCCCCACAGAATACGAGCAGTACTTC
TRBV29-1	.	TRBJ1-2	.	CSVGIASTF	TGCAGCGTTGGCATAGCGAGCACCTTC
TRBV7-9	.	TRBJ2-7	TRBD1	CASSFTGTGIEQYF	TGTGCCAGCAGCTTCACCGGGACAGGGATCGAGCAGTACTTC
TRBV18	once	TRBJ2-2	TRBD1	CASRWDSNTGELFF	TGTGCCAGCCGATGGGACAGTAACACCGGGGAGCTGTTTTTT
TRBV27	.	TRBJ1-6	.	CASRDPRVNSPLHF	TGTGCCAGCAGGGACCCGCGGGTGAATTCACCCCTCCACTTT
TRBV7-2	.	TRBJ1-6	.	CASSYGTLSSYNSPLHF	TGTGCCAGCAGCTACGGGACACTGAGCTCCTATAATTCACCCCTCCACTTT
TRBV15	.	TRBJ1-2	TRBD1	CATSRVGGQGRNGYTF	TGTGCCACCAGCAGAGTAGGAGGACAGGGTCGGAATGGCTACACCTTC
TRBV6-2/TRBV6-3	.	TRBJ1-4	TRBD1	CASSSDRAATNEKLFF	TGTGCCAGCAGTTCAGACAGGGCGGCAACTAATGAAAAACTGTTTTTT
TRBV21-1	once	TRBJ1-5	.	CASSRGAGGELFHQPQHF	TGTGCCAGCAGCAGGGGGGCAGGGGGCGAGTTGTTTCATCAGCCCCAGCATTTT
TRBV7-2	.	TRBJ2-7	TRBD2	CASSLVGSGGPREQYF	TGTGCCAGCAGCTTAGTCGGGTCGGGAGGGCCTCGCGAGCAGTACTTC
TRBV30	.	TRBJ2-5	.	CAGSVSSLETQYF	TGTGCTGGCTCCGTGTCATCCCTGGAGACCCAGTACTTC
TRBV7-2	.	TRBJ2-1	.	CASSRQPTRQFF	TGTGCCAGCAGCCGTCAGCCTACTAGGCAGTTCTTC
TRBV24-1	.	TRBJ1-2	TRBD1	CATSDLRDSDGYTF	TGTGCCACCAGTGATCTCCGGGACAGCGATGGCTACACCTTC
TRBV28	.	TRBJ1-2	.	CASSSERGGVRSYGYTF	TGTGCCAGCAGTTCCGAAAGGGGCGGGGTACGTAGCTATGGCTACACCTTC
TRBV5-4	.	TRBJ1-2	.	CASSLELTGSLKAGYTF	TGTGCCAGCAGCTTGGAACTCACAGGTTCACTCAAGGCCGGCTACACCTTC
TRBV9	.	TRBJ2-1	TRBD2	CASSAGSGTGDEQFF	TGTGCCAGCAGCGCGGGTAGCGGGACCGGGGATGAGCAGTTCTTC
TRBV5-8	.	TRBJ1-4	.	CASSHRVGTGEKLFF	TGTGCCAGCAGCCACAGGGTGGGGACCGGTGAAAAACTGTTTTTT
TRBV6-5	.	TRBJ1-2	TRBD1	CASRQGGNYGYTF	TGTGCCAGCAGACAGGGGGGAAACTATGGCTACACCTTC
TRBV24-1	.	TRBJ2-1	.	CATSATDGTFIYEQFF	TGTGCCACCAGTGCGACGGACGGGACTTTTATCTATGAGCAGTTCTTC
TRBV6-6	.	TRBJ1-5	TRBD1	CASSQRPGQGAVGNQPQHF	TGTGCCAGCAGTCAAAGGCCCGGACAGGGGGCAGTGGGAAATCAGCCCCAGCATTTT
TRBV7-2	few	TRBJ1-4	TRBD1	CASSLGQGAAYEKLFF	TGTGCCAGCAGCTTAGGACAGGGGGCGGCATATGAAAAACTGTTTTTT